This TCR beta chain derives from a study of T cell clonotyping in hematopoietic cell transplantation. Data came from immunoSEQ multiplex PCR; TCRdb stores just in-frame clones and leaves some out. There are more than 10,000 clones in the sample; 80% to 95% occur only once, and less than 1.5% lies in the top ten. Regarding this clone: Its antigen is undetermined.

Study conclusions and caveats: Graft donor and pretransplant recipient Inverse Simpson Index values predicted broader posttransplant TCR diversity. Pathologically expanded recipient clonotypes increased progressively from day 30 to day 180 as diversity fell. Cells were unsorted, so CD4 and CD8 contributions were not separated. Few recipient clonotypes overlapped donors; over 95% were de novo at given depth.

This sequence was found in a man younger than 40 in good health. Some clones in this sample may be carry-over from other donors' samples. Sample: peripheral blood mononuclear cells.

This chain's CDR3 is CASSYGPRKETQYF. CDR3 nucleotides: TGTGCCAGCAGTTACGGTCCTAGAAAAGAGACCCAGTACTTC. The chain has TRBV6-5 and TRBJ2-5, with no clear D. The CDR3 loop spans 14 amino acids. V lost 2 bases and J 3 bases, leaving 10 bases between the germline ends. Germline V gene lookup returns CDR1 MNHEY and CDR2 SVGAGI.